This TCR beta chain was captured in a study of Ad26.COV2.S vaccination and SARS-CoV-2 variants. Broader study findings: Vaccine and placebo groups showed comparable non-spike TCR breadth. Compared with placebo recipients, vaccine recipients had higher spike-specific TCR breadth.

About this clone itself: Antigen specificity is unknown.

Treatment in this sample: roughly 18 received Ad26.COV2.S at low or high dose, single or two shots; 5 received placebo; per-sample allocation not given. At day 63 after the first vaccine or placebo injection, samples were drawn. V gave up 4 bases and J gave up 0 bases, with 10 bases separating them. CDR3 length: 14 residues. In germline, CDR1 is SNHLY, CDR2 FYNNEI. Only in-frame clones appear in the TCRdb table, and some are missing; sequencing was by immunoSEQ multiplex PCR. The data show around 450,000 clones, with 89% seen just once and 2.5% to 3% held by the top ten. The input for sequencing was peripheral blood, taken in a trial of Ad26.COV2.S vaccine versus placebo. This clonotype was sampled from a person between 18 and 65 years old who received the Ad26.COV2.S COVID-19 vaccine or a placebo. The rearrangement uses TRBV2 and TRBJ2-7; D not resolved. The CDR3 DNA reads TGTGCCAGCAGTGGGGTAAGGATCTCCTACGAGCAGTACTTC. This gives the protein CASSGVRISYEQYF.